The present entry profiles one T cell receptor (beta chain) with its context. The assay was immunoSEQ multiplex PCR, and TCRdb's table has in-frame clones only and misses some. The sample yields tens of thousands of clones, around 87% seen once. This sample stems from a study of blood T cell repertoires in COVID-19. Study as a whole: PBMCs, B-cell-depleted T cells, or T cells provided the cDNA or gDNA that made up the material.

The CDR3 totals 12 residues. The germline CDR1 and CDR2 sequences are MDHEN and SYDVKM. V was clipped by 5 bases and J by 8 bases, with 12 bases between them. The receptor was derived from a woman aged 55 to 70 with COVID-19, enrolled during active disease. Specimen: peripheral blood. V and J are TRBV28 and TRBJ1-2; D uncertain. The CDR3 coding sequence is TGTGCCAGCAGTCTAGAGGTCGCAGGCTACACCTTC. Residues: CASSLEVAGYTF.